These 24 T cell receptor beta chains share one sample of origin, sequenced in a study of radiation and T cells in renal cell carcinoma. Profiling relied on immunoSEQ multiplex PCR, and the TCRdb table lists in-frame clones only, not all of them. Of 160,000 or so clones listed, approximately 90% are singletons. Time point meaning: blood 2 weeks post-SBRT. Treatment indicated: 15 Gy SBRT to primary tumor, nephrectomy 4 weeks later. The sample consisted of blood, taken from a patient whose treatment included radiotherapy and nephrectomy. The receptors originated from a woman between 50 and 59 years old with renal cell carcinoma.

The chain combines TRBV5-5 with TRBJ1-1; tentatively, D is TRBD1 (6 bases). The V gene's germline CDR1 is SGHKS and CDR2 YYEKEE (reference sequence). Deletions cut 0 bases from V and 5 bases from J, with 11 bases between. The CDR3 runs to 14 residues. As DNA, the CDR3 is TGTGCCAGCAGCTTGGCCGGGGGGCCAACTGAAGCTTTCTTT. Translation: CASSLAGGPTEAFF.

As DNA, the CDR3 is TGTGCCAGCAGGGCGGACAGCTCTGGAAACACCATATATTTT. It specifies CASRADSSGNTIYF. The chain couples TRBV6-6 to TRBJ1-3; a weak D match, TRBD1 (6 bases). V was trimmed by 6 bases and J by 0 bases, leaving 9 bases between them. The CDR3 is made up of 14 amino acids. Germline CDR1 and CDR2: MNHNY and SVGAGI (reference sequence).

There are a few counts of this clone. J is TRBJ1-1 and V is TRBV4-1; the D is unclear. The germline gives CDR1 MGHRA, CDR2 YSYEKL. This CDR3 spans 13 amino acids. Trimming left V 5 bases short and J 1 base short, with 8 bases between. CDR3 nucleotide sequence: TGCGCCAGCAGCTCGCCAGGGAACACTGAAGCTTTCTTT. Translating it yields CASSSPGNTEAFF.

This clone has only a few counts. This chain joins TRBV10-2 and TRBJ1-4, with D perhaps matching TRBD1 (5 bases). With 2 bases removed from V and 6 bases from J, the gap between germline ends came to 13 bases. The CDR3 spans 15 residues. The germline V gene has CDR1 WSHSY and CDR2 SAAADI. For the CDR3, the DNA is TGCGCCAGCAGTGAGAGAGGGGTGGGGGATGAAAAACTGTTTTTT. It is translated as CASSERGVGDEKLFF.

This sequence joins TRBV9 and TRBJ1-2, with 7 positions matching TRBD1. Germline lookup yields CDR1 SGDLS and CDR2 YYNGEE. The ends lost 4 bases at V and 6 bases at J; junction bases unmatched: 9. The CDR3 covers 14 residues. CDR3 amino acids: CASSFSGQSNGYTF. CDR3 DNA: TGTGCCAGCAGCTTTTCGGGACAGAGTAATGGCTACACCTTC.

This clone was detected a few times. V and J are TRBV13 and TRBJ1-6; D uncertain. The CDR3 extends over 14 amino acids. Per germline, CDR1 PRHDT and CDR2 FYEKMQ (reference sequence). The ends were cut back, 5 bases at V and 7 bases at J, with 12 bases in the middle. This CDR3 reads CASSQNQKNSPLHF. In DNA, the CDR3 is TGTGCCAGCAGCCAAAACCAGAAAAATTCACCCCTCCACTTT.

The V call is TRBV5-1, the J call TRBJ2-3; D is ambiguous. Germline V CDR1 and CDR2: SGHRS, YFSETQ. The CDR3 has 15 residues. V dropped 0 bases and J dropped 0 bases, with 8 bases sitting between them. This chain's CDR3 is CASSLAKVSTDTQYF. The DNA of the CDR3 is TGCGCCAGCAGCTTGGCCAAGGTCAGCACAGATACGCAGTATTTT.

This clone was counted a single time. This chain links TRBV15 with TRBJ2-1; perhaps D is TRBD1 or TRBD2 (5 bases each). Germline V gene sequence: CDR1 LNHNV, CDR2 YYDKDF (reference sequence). The CDR3 is 15 residues long. Trimming stripped 4 bases from V and 2 bases from J, with 12 bases between. The CDR3 here is CATSTRGRTYNEQFF. CDR3 in DNA: TGTGCCACCAGCACCCGGGGCCGGACCTACAATGAGCAGTTCTTC.

Note on this clone: Other DNA sequences within the sample encode an identical CDR3. The chain joins TRBV13 to TRBJ1-4; D unclear. The length of the CDR3 is 13 residues. The germline CDR1 and CDR2 sequences are PRHDT and FYEKMQ (reference sequence). The V and J ends lost 2 bases and 3 bases respectively, with 4 bases between them. CDR3 in DNA: TGTGCCAGCAGCTTAACAGCTAATGAAAAACTGTTTTTT. Its protein is CASSLTANEKLFF.

The chain is built from TRBV6-6 and TRBJ2-1; D remains ambiguous. Per germline, CDR1 MNHNY and CDR2 SVGAGI (reference sequence). The CDR3 has 16 amino acids. V shed 2 bases and J shed 3 bases, with 14 bases lying between them. CDR3 in DNA: TGTGCCAGCAGTTACGCTCCGGCAGAAATCTACAATGAGCAGTTCTTC. Translated, it gives CASSYAPAEIYNEQFF.

This sequence joins TRBV25-1 and TRBJ2-5; D could derive from TRBD1 or TRBD2 (5 bases each). CDR1 and CDR2 (germline): MGHDK, SYGVNS. Trimming cost V 0 bases and J 1 base, with 9 bases left between them. The length of the CDR3 is 15 residues. The CDR3 nucleotides read TGTGCCAGCAGTGAATATGGGGGACCCCAAGAGACCCAGTACTTC. Translated: CASSEYGGPQETQYF.

This clone was counted a few times. J is TRBJ2-2 and V is TRBV6-6, with D hard to call. The V and J ends lost 8 bases and 0 bases respectively, with 10 bases between them. The CDR3 is 14 amino acids. Germline assignment: CDR1 MNHNY and CDR2 SVGAGI (reference sequence). The CDR3, as DNA: TGTGCCAGCGCCGGAGCAACGAACACCGGGGAGCTGTTTTTT. Its translation: CASAGATNTGELFF.

The chain uses TRBV6-6 and TRBJ1-5, with D unclear. The CDR3 runs 15 residues. Per the germline V gene, CDR1 is MNHNY and CDR2 is SVGAGI (reference sequence). Deletions cut 0 bases from V and 1 base from J, with 7 bases between. CDR3 sequence reads: CASSYSPDSNQPQHF. The DNA for the CDR3 is TGTGCCAGCAGTTACTCCCCGGACAGCAATCAGCCCCAGCATTTT.

The chain recombines TRBV7-6 with TRBJ2-3; 9 bases agree with TRBD2. The CDR3 totals 16 residues. J was trimmed by 5 bases and V by 2 bases; bases with no gene match: 8. Germline-derived CDR1 and CDR2 are SGHVS and FNYEAQ. Written as DNA, the CDR3 is TGTGCCAGCAGCTTATTAGGTAGCGGGGGTATAGATACGCAGTATTTT. Its protein product is CASSLLGSGGIDTQYF.

The chain is built from TRBV2 and TRBJ1-2; perhaps TRBD1 as D (5 bases). CDR1 and CDR2 from the germline V gene are SNHLY and FYNNEI. The CDR3 runs to 15 residues. The V end lost 2 bases, the J end lost 2 bases, and 12 bases lay between the germline ends. In DNA, the CDR3 is TGTGCCAGCAGTGAATTGGGGCAGTCGAACTATGGCTACACCTTC. The encoded protein is CASSELGQSNYGYTF.

V gene TRBV5-1 combines with J gene TRBJ2-3; D is perhaps TRBD2 (6 bases). Looked up from germline, CDR1 is SGHRS and CDR2 is YFSETQ. V dropped 7 bases and J dropped 1 base, with 10 bases sitting between them. CDR3 length equals 13 residues. The CDR3 nucleotides read TGCGCCAGCCGGGGGACCGGCACAGATACGCAGTATTTT. Translating it yields CASRGTGTDTQYF. The whole variable domain, remainder taken from reference TRBV5-1 and TRBJ2-3, is KAGVTQTPRYLIKTRGQQVTLSCSPISGHRSVSWYQQTPGQGLQFLFEYFSETQRNKGNFPGRFSGRQFSNSRSEMNVSTLELGDSALYLCASRGTGTDTQYFGPGTRLTVL.

The chain links TRBV7-3 to TRBJ1-1, with D perhaps matching TRBD1 (5 bases). The germline gives CDR1 SGHTA, CDR2 FQGTGA. CDR3 length equals 15 residues. V lost 5 bases, J lost 3 bases, and 16 bases lay in between. CDR3 sequence reads: CASSIAGVRDTEAFF. The CDR3 coding sequence is TGTGCCAGCAGCATTGCGGGGGTACGAGACACTGAAGCTTTCTTT. The full variable domain, completed using reference TRBV7-3 and TRBJ1-1, is GAGVSQTPSNKVTEKGKYVELRCDPISGHTALYWYRQSLGQGPEFLIYFQGTGAADDSGLPNDRFFAVRPEGSVSTLKIQRTERGDSAVYLCASSIAGVRDTEAFFGQGTRLTVV.

This sequence joins TRBV29-1 and TRBJ2-5; D gene unclear. The germline V and J ends were trimmed by 6 bases and 1 base, with 9 bases remaining between them. The CDR3 loop spans 12 amino acids. Per the germline V gene, CDR1 is SQVTM and CDR2 is ANQGSEA. CDR3 in amino acids: CSVLGVQETQYF. CDR3 in DNA: TGCAGCGTCCTAGGCGTCCAAGAGACCCAGTACTTC.

This clone was counted a few times. This sequence joins TRBV5-4 and TRBJ1-1; 7 bases line up with TRBD1. Germline V CDR1 and CDR2: SGHNT, YYREEE (reference sequence). The CDR3 length is 13 residues. The ends lost 2 bases at V and 5 bases at J; junction bases unmatched: 3. Here the CDR3 DNA reads TGTGCCAGCAGCTTAGAACAGGGGACTGAAGCTTTCTTT. Its protein is CASSLEQGTEAFF.

The chain uses TRBV6-1 and TRBJ1-2, with TRBD1 matching over 8 bases. Germline V gives CDR1 MNHNS, CDR2 SASEGT. J was trimmed by 4 bases and V by 4 bases; bases with no gene match: 8. The CDR3 spans 15 residues. CDR3 region: CASSVVRQGPYGYTF. In DNA, the CDR3 is TGTGCCAGCAGTGTGGTGCGACAGGGGCCCTATGGCTACACCTTC.

The V gene is TRBV9, the J gene TRBJ1-6; a possible D gene is TRBD1 (6 bases). Trimming shortened V by 4 bases and J by 5 bases, and 16 bases separated the two germline ends. The CDR3 is made up of 16 amino acids. CDR1 SGDLS and CDR2 YYNGEE come from the germline V gene. In DNA form, the CDR3 reads TGTGCCAGCAGCCCCCGGGGGCAGGGAAATAATTCACCCCTCCACTTT. Its translation is CASSPRGQGNNSPLHF.

The chain links TRBV18 to TRBJ2-7; weak D call: TRBD1 (6 bases). The germline V gene encodes CDR1 KGHSH and CDR2 LQKENI. The V and J ends lost 0 bases and 6 bases respectively, with 12 bases between them. The CDR3 extends over 14 amino acids. The CDR3, as DNA: TGTGCCAGCTCACCACCTCCACAGACAGGCGAGCAGTACTTC. This sequence encodes CASSPPPQTGEQYF.

In its sample, this clone was seen once. The chain links TRBV18 to TRBJ2-6; D is possibly TRBD1 (5 bases). V was trimmed by 5 bases and J by 2 bases, leaving 10 bases between them. This CDR3 region has 15 residues. Germline CDR1 reads KGHSH; CDR2 reads LQKENI. This chain's CDR3 is CASSAQGPGANVLTF. The CDR3 DNA reads TGTGCCAGCTCAGCTCAGGGTCCTGGGGCCAACGTCCTGACTTTC.

The rearrangement links TRBV11-2 to TRBJ2-5; D could derive from TRBD1 or TRBD2 (5 bases each). Trimming shortened V by 3 bases and J by 4 bases, and 12 bases separated the two germline ends. CDR1 is SGHAT, CDR2 FQNNGV, per germline. CDR3 length: 14 residues. CDR3 DNA: TGTGCCAGCAGCTTTAGGGGAGCAGGAGAGACCCAGTACTTC. This translates into CASSFRGAGETQYF.